This T cell receptor beta chain comes out of a study of CD8+ T cells in alopecia areata. Study information: Each of the treated patients was given oral tofacitinib, 5 to 10 mg twice daily, for moderate-to-severe alopecia areata. People stayed on tofacitinib for 6 to 18 months, then stopped the drug for 6 months.

Remarks on this clone: Its antigen is unknown.

Whole-study results and caveats: Affected lesional scalp, above all in alopecia totalis/universalis, was more clonal than normal scalp. Among the cells sequenced in scalp samples are also the resident alphabeta T cells of normal skin.

Collection of lesional scalp punch biopsies and peripheral blood was performed in alopecia areata patients. Extracted from the samples, RNA was reverse transcribed into cDNA to serve as the sequencing template. TCRdb's table, derived via immunoSEQ multiplex PCR, lists solely in-frame clones and lacks some. The sample has roughly 19,000 clones; about 59% are singletons. This sample comprised skin, obtained at week 0. The sequence derives from a human donor with alopecia areata.

This CDR3 is CASSVTGGRATEAFF. CDR3 bases: TGTGCCAGCAGCGTGACAGGGGGCCGGGCCACTGAAGCTTTCTTT. This rearrangement joins TRBV7-9 to TRBJ1-1; 10 nucleotides line up with TRBD1. V shed 5 bases and J 4 bases; nucleotides not matched to a gene: 7. This CDR3 has 15 amino acids. Germline loops: CDR1 SEHNR, CDR2 FQNEAQ (reference sequence).